A selection of T cell receptor beta chains follows, all from one sample in a study of T cell responses to AZD1222 COVID-19 vaccine. Repertoires were generated with immunoSEQ multiplex PCR, while TCRdb's copy carries only in-frame clones and drops some. This table holds 40,000 to 55,000 clones, 60% to 85% found once. Sequences were derived from peripheral blood, sampled on day 0 of AZD1222 vaccination. These receptors all stem from an adult in good health. CDR3s include the opening cysteine and the closing phenylalanine or tryptophan. D genes are given only for firm matches. Clone size is stated in some rows and not others, as once, few, many or a class when expanded.

v_gene,j_gene,d_gene,abundance,CDR3aa,CDR3nt
TRBV19,TRBJ1-1,NA,NA,CASSAGDTEAFF,TGTGCCAGTAGCGCGGGGGACACTGAAGCTTTCTTT
TRBV5-1,TRBJ1-3,TRBD1,NA,CASSLQAGGNGNTIYF,TGCGCCAGCAGCTTGCAGGCAGGGGGCAACGGAAACACCATATATTTT
TRBV10-1,TRBJ2-2,NA,NA,CASPTGRQNTGELFF,TGCGCCAGCCCGACGGGGAGACAGAACACCGGGGAGCTGTTTTTT
TRBV7-9,TRBJ1-6,NA,NA,CASSLAQGNSPLHF,TGTGCCAGCAGCTTAGCCCAGGGTAATTCACCCCTCCACTTT
TRBV19,TRBJ2-1,NA,once,CASSISLQNNEQFF,TGTGCCAGTAGTATATCTCTCCAAAACAATGAGCAGTTCTTC
TRBV3-1/TRBV3-2,TRBJ2-2,TRBD2,NA,CASSRPGTSGNTGELFF,TGTGCCAGCAGCCGCCCCGGGACTAGCGGAAACACCGGGGAGCTGTTTTTT
TRBV6-5,TRBJ2-7,TRBD1,NA,CASRRGQGIYEQYF,TGTGCCAGCAGACGTGGACAGGGAATCTACGAGCAGTACTTC
TRBV10-3,TRBJ1-1,NA,NA,CAISESAGTAMNTEAFF,TGTGCCATCAGTGAGTCCGCGGGCACGGCTATGAACACTGAAGCTTTCTTT
TRBV27,TRBJ2-7,NA,NA,CASRFPDRAHSYEQYF,TGTGCCAGCAGATTCCCCGATAGGGCCCACTCCTACGAGCAGTACTTC
TRBV27,TRBJ2-1,TRBD2,NA,CASSPRTSGGFTSNEQFF,TGTGCCAGCAGTCCCCGGACTAGCGGGGGATTCACCTCCAATGAGCAGTTCTTC
TRBV9,TRBJ2-1,NA,NA,CASSVAAYDEQFF,TGTGCCAGCAGCGTAGCGGCGTACGATGAGCAGTTCTTC
TRBV2,TRBJ2-5,NA,NA,CASSEATGWETQYF,TGTGCCAGCAGTGAAGCTACAGGGTGGGAGACCCAGTACTTC
TRBV11-2,TRBJ2-7,NA,NA,CASSPSPGTYEQYF,TGTGCCAGCAGCCCGTCACCCGGGACCTACGAGCAGTACTTC
TRBV10-3,TRBJ2-7,NA,NA,CAISEPGSSASRTGDEQYF,TGTGCCATCAGTGAGCCGGGCTCGTCAGCATCGAGGACTGGAGACGAGCAGTACTTC
TRBV10-3,TRBJ1-2,NA,NA,CAISEFGEGVIDGYTF,TGTGCCATCAGTGAGTTCGGTGAGGGTGTAATAGATGGCTACACCTTC
TRBV11-2,TRBJ1-5,NA,NA,CASSLGDRQPQHF,TGTGCCAGCAGCTTAGGAGATCGGCAGCCCCAGCATTTT
TRBV11-1,TRBJ2-5,NA,NA,CASSTHRLHKETQYF,TGTGCCAGCAGCACGCACAGGCTTCACAAAGAAACCCAGTACTTC
TRBV19,TRBJ1-4,NA,NA,CASSRERGSEKLFF,TGTGCCAGTAGCCGGGAAAGGGGCAGTGAAAAACTGTTTTTT
TRBV9,TRBJ2-2,TRBD1,once,CASSVGQGVVAGELFF,TGTGCCAGCAGCGTAGGGCAGGGGGTGGTCGCCGGGGAGCTGTTTTTT
TRBV7-2,TRBJ1-2,NA,NA,CASSLDEGYTF,TGTGCCAGCAGCTTAGACGAGGGCTACACCTTC